The rows below give T cell receptor beta chains drawn from one sample of a study of response to subunit inactivated influenza vaccine. TCRdb ran MiXCR on the RT-PCR reads and lists one entry per CDR3 protein. The table lists around 760,000 distinct CDR3 sequences, approximately 15% of them singletons. Specimen: PBMCs from blood, collected 14 days before vaccination. The receptors originated from a man aged 50 to 60 who received an inactivated influenza vaccine. Each CDR3 is given with its conserved first and last residue. D genes are given only for firm matches. Not all rows give a size; the values are once, few, many and, for expanded clones, a class.

clone size: .
J gene: TRBJ2-2
D gene: .
V gene: TRBV29-1
CDR3 DNA: TGCAGCGTTGTGGACAGCGGGATCGGGGAGCTGTTTTTT
CDR3 protein: CSVVDSGIGELFF

clone size: few
J gene: TRBJ2-7
D gene: .
V gene: TRBV7-2
CDR3 DNA: TGTGCCAGCAGCCGCCGGACGGATTGGGAGCAGTACTTC
CDR3 protein: CASSRRTDWEQYF

clone size: .
J gene: TRBJ2-3
D gene: TRBD1
V gene: TRBV20-1
CDR3 DNA: TGCAGTGCGAGCCGGGACAGGGGAATAGATACGCAGTATTTT
CDR3 protein: CSASRDRGIDTQYF

clone size: many
J gene: TRBJ1-1
D gene: .
V gene: TRBV18
CDR3 DNA: TGTGCCAGCTCACCACCTGGGGGTCCCACTGAAGCTTTCTTT
CDR3 protein: CASSPPGGPTEAFF

clone size: .
J gene: TRBJ2-5
D gene: .
V gene: TRBV6-2/TRBV6-3
CDR3 DNA: TGTGCCAGCACCTCCGACATTAGGAGAGAGACCCAGTACTTC
CDR3 protein: CASTSDIRRETQYF

clone size: few
J gene: TRBJ2-1
D gene: TRBD1
V gene: TRBV10-1
CDR3 DNA: TGCGCCAGCAGCGCCGGGACAGTGGATAATGAGCAGTTCTTC
CDR3 protein: CASSAGTVDNEQFF

clone size: few
J gene: TRBJ2-7
D gene: .
V gene: TRBV12-3/TRBV12-4
CDR3 DNA: TGTGCCAGCAGTTCCAGGGACTGGGACTACGAGCAGTACTTC
CDR3 protein: CASSSRDWDYEQYF

clone size: .
J gene: TRBJ2-7
D gene: TRBD2
V gene: TRBV7-9
CDR3 DNA: TGTGCCAGCAGCTTTATAACTAGCGGGGGGACCTACGAGCAGTACTTC
CDR3 protein: CASSFITSGGTYEQYF

clone size: .
J gene: TRBJ2-4
D gene: TRBD1
V gene: TRBV29-1
CDR3 DNA: TGCAGCGTCCGGGACAGGGGATCTGTAGCCAAAAACATTCAGTACTTC
CDR3 protein: CSVRDRGSVAKNIQYF

clone size: .
J gene: TRBJ2-3
D gene: .
V gene: TRBV7-6
CDR3 DNA: TGTGCCAGCAGCTCCCACACCCTAGCGCGTCCCACAGATACGCAGTATTTT
CDR3 protein: CASSSHTLARPTDTQYF

clone size: .
J gene: TRBJ2-5
D gene: .
V gene: TRBV29-1
CDR3 DNA: TGCAGCGTGGGGCACCTGGCAGAGACCCAGTACTTC
CDR3 protein: CSVGHLAETQYF

clone size: few
J gene: TRBJ1-2
D gene: .
V gene: TRBV3-1
CDR3 DNA: TGTGCCAGCAGCCAAGGTCCTGTCCAGTTCGGATACACCTTC
CDR3 protein: CASSQGPVQFGYTF

clone size: .
J gene: TRBJ2-7
D gene: TRBD2
V gene: TRBV7-3
CDR3 DNA: TGTGCCAGCAGCCTAACGGCGGGAGGAGTCCACGAGCAGTACTTC
CDR3 protein: CASSLTAGGVHEQYF

clone size: .
J gene: TRBJ2-1
D gene: .
V gene: TRBV6-1
CDR3 DNA: TGTGCCAGCAGCCTAACCGGGACATCCCACTACAATGAGCAGTTCTTC
CDR3 protein: CASSLTGTSHYNEQFF

clone size: few
J gene: TRBJ1-1
D gene: .
V gene: TRBV23-1
CDR3 DNA: TGCGCCATCGCTCGAAAAGGGGACAAGAACACTGAAGCTTTCTTT
CDR3 protein: CAIARKGDKNTEAFF

clone size: .
J gene: TRBJ2-3
D gene: .
V gene: TRBV27
CDR3 DNA: TGTGCCAGCGGGGGCGGGAGCTGGCCAGATACGCAGTATTTT
CDR3 protein: CASGGGSWPDTQYF

clone size: .
J gene: TRBJ2-1
D gene: .
V gene: TRBV20-1
CDR3 DNA: TGCAGTGCTGAGGACTCTGATGAGCAGTTCTTC
CDR3 protein: CSAEDSDEQFF

clone size: few
J gene: TRBJ2-5
D gene: .
V gene: TRBV10-3
CDR3 DNA: TGTGCCATCGGGCAGTCATCACAGCAAGAGACCCAGTACTTC
CDR3 protein: CAIGQSSQQETQYF

clone size: .
J gene: TRBJ2-7
D gene: .
V gene: TRBV7-2
CDR3 DNA: TGTGCCAGCAGCTTTTCAAGGAGCTCCTACGAGCAGTACTTC
CDR3 protein: CASSFSRSSYEQYF

clone size: .
J gene: TRBJ1-2
D gene: .
V gene: TRBV20-1
CDR3 DNA: TGCAGTGCCGGGGGGGACTATGGCTACACCTTC
CDR3 protein: CSAGGDYGYTF

clone size: many
J gene: TRBJ2-1
D gene: TRBD1
V gene: TRBV29-1
CDR3 DNA: TGCAGCGTTGAACCAGGGGGCGCGGATGAGCAGTTCTTC
CDR3 protein: CSVEPGGADEQFF

clone size: few
J gene: TRBJ2-1
D gene: .
V gene: TRBV7-9
CDR3 DNA: TGTGCCAGCAGCGTAAGGGGGAGGGCCTATAATGAGCAGTTCTTC
CDR3 protein: CASSVRGRAYNEQFF

clone size: .
J gene: TRBJ1-1
D gene: .
V gene: TRBV4-2
CDR3 DNA: TGTGCCAGCAGCCGGGGGCAAATGGAAGCTTTCTTT
CDR3 protein: CASSRGQMEAFF

clone size: few
J gene: TRBJ2-2
D gene: TRBD1
V gene: TRBV5-1
CDR3 DNA: TGCGCCAGCAGCTTGACAGGGGAGTACGGGGAGCTGTTTTTT
CDR3 protein: CASSLTGEYGELFF